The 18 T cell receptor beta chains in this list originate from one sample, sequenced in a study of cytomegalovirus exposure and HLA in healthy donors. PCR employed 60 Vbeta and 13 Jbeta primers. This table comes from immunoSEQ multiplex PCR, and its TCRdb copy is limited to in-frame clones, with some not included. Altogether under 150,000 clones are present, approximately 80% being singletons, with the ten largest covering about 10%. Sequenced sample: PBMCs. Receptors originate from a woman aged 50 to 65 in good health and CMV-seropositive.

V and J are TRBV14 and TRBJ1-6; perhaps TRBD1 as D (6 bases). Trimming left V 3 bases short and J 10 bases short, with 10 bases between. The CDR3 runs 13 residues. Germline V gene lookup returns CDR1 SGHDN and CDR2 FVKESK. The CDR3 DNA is TGTGCCAGCAGCCAGCAGGGGCGGTCACCCCTCCACTTT. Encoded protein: CASSQQGRSPLHF.

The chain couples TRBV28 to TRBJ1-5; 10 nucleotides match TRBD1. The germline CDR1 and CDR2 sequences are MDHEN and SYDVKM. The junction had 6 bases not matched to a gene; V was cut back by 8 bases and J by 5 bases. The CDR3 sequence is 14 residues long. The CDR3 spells CASGTGVVDQPQHF. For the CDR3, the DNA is TGTGCCAGCGGGACAGGGGTGGTGGATCAGCCCCAGCATTTT.

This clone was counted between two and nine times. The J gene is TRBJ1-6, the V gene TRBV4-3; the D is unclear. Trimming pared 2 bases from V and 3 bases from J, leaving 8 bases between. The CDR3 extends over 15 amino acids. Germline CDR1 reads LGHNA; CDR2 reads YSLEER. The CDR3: CASSQSPGYNSPLHF. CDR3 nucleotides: TGCGCCAGCAGCCAATCTCCAGGCTATAATTCACCCCTCCACTTT.

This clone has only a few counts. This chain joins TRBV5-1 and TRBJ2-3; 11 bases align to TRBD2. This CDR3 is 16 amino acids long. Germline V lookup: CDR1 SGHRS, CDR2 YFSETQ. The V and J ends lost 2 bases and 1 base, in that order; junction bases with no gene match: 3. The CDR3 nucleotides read TGCGCCAGCAGCTTACCGACTAGCGGGGGCACAGATACGCAGTATTTT. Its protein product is CASSLPTSGGTDTQYF.

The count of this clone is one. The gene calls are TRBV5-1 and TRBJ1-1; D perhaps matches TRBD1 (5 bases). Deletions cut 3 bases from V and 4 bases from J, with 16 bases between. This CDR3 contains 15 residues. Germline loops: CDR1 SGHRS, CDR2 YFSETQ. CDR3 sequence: CASSSARGDGTEAFF. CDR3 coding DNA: TGCGCCAGCAGCTCCGCCCGGGGGGATGGCACTGAAGCTTTCTTT.

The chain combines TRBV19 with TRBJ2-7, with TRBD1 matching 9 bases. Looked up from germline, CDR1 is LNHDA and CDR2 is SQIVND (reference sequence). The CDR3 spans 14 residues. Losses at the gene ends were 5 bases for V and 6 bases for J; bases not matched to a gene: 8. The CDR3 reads CASSRRDREGEQYF. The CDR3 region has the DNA TGTGCCAGTAGTCGCCGGGACAGGGAGGGCGAGCAGTACTTC. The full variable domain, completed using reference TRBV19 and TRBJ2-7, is DGGITQSPKYLFRKEGQNVTLSCEQNLNHDAMYWYRQDPGQGLRLIYYSQIVNDFQKGDIAEGYSVSREKKESFPLTVTSAQKNPTAFYLCASSRRDREGEQYFGPGTRLTVT.

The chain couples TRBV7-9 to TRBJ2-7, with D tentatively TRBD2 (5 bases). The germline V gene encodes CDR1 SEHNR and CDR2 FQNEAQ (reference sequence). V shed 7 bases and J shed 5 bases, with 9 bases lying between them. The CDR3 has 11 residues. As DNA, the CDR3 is TGTGCCAGCAAAAGAGCGGACGAGCAGTACTTC. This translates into CASKRADEQYF.

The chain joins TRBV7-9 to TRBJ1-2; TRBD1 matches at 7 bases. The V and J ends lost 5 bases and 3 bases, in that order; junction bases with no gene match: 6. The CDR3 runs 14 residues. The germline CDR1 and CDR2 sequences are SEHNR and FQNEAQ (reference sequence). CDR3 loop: CASSAGQHDYGYTF. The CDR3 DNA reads TGTGCCAGCAGCGCGGGACAGCACGACTATGGCTACACCTTC.

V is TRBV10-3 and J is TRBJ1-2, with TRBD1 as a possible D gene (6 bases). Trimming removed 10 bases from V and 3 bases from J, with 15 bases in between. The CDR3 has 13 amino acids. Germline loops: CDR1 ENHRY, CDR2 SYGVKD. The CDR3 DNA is TGTGCCACCACACAGGGAGAGGACTATGGCTACACCTTC. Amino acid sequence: CATTQGEDYGYTF.

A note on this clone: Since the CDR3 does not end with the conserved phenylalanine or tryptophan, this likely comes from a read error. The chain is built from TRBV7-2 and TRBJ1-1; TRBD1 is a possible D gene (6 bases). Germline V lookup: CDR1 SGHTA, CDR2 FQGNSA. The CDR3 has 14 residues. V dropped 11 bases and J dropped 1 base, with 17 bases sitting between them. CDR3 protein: CAQSQGPWNTEAFL. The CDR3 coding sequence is TGTGCCCAGAGCCAGGGGCCTTGGAACACTGAAGCTTTCCTT.

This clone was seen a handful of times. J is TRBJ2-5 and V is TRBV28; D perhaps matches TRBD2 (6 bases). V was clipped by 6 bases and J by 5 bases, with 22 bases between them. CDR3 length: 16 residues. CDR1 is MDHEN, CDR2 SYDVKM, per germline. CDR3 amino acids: CASRPIAGPAGETQYF. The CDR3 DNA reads TGTGCCAGCAGGCCTATCGCGGGGCCCGCCGGGGAGACCCAGTACTTC. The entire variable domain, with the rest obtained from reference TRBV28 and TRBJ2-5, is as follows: DVKVTQSSRYLVKRTGEKVFLECVQDMDHENMFWYRQDPGLGLRLIYFSYDVKMKEKGDIPEGYSVSREKKERFSLILESASTNQTSMYLCASRPIAGPAGETQYFGPGTRLLVL.

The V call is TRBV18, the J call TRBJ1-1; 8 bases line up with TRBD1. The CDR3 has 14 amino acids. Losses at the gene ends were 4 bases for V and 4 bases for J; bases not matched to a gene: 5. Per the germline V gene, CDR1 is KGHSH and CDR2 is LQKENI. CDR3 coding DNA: TGTGCCAGCTCACTGACAGGGGACGGCACTGAAGCTTTCTTT. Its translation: CASSLTGDGTEAFF.

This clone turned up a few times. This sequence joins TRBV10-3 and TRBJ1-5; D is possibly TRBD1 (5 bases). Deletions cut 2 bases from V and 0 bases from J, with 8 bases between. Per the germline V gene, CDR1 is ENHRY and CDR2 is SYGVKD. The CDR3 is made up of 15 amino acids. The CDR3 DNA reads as TGTGCCATCAGTGAGGGGCAGGGTAGCAATCAGCCCCAGCATTTT. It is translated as CAISEGQGSNQPQHF.

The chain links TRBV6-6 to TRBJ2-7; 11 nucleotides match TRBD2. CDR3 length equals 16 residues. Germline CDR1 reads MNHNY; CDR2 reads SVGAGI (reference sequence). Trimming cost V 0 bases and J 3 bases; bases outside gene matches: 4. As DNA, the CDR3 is TGTGCCAGCAGTTACTCTGCTAGCGGGGGGATCTACGAGCAGTACTTC. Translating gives CASSYSASGGIYEQYF.

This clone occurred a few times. The CDR3 spells CASYKRGSETQYF. In DNA, the CDR3 is TGTGCCAGCTACAAGCGGGGGTCCGAGACCCAGTACTTC. The chain is built from TRBV6-5 and TRBJ2-5; 8 bases agree with TRBD2. The ends lost 8 bases at V and 5 bases at J; junction bases unmatched: 7. CDR1 and CDR2 (germline): MNHEY, SVGAGI. The length of the CDR3 is 13 residues.

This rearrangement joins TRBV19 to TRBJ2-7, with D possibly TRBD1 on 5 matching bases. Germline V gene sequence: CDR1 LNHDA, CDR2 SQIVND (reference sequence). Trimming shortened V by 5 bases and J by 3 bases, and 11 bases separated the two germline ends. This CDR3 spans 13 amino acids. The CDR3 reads CASSVTVFYEQYF. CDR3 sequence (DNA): TGTGCCAGTAGTGTGACAGTTTTCTACGAGCAGTACTTC.

CDR3 in DNA: TGCGCCAGCAGCGCTACCGGGACAGGGGGCGATGGCAATCAGCCCCAGCATTTT. Translating gives CASSATGTGGDGNQPQHF. The chain employs TRBV5-1 and TRBJ1-5; TRBD1 agrees at 12 bases. The V gene end was trimmed by 4 bases and the J gene end by 2 bases; junction bases not matched to a gene: 10. The germline V gene has CDR1 SGHRS and CDR2 YFSETQ. The CDR3 consists of 18 residues.

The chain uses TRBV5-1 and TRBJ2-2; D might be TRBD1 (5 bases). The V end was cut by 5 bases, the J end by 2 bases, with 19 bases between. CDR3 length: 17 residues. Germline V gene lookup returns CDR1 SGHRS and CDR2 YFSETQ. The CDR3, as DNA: TGCGCCAGCAGTTTAGTTTCAACAGGTCGAAACACCGGGGAGCTGTTTTTT. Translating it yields CASSLVSTGRNTGELFF.